This is a list of T cell receptor beta chains from one sample in a study of control samples from healthy donors and cancer patients. Profiled with immunoSEQ multiplex PCR; TCRdb holds only in-frame clones, not every one. The sample has 130,000 or so clones, nearly 90% seen once. Sequencing input: PBMCs. The source is a man in his forties or fifties with head and neck cancer. Both conserved end residues are part of each CDR3. The D gene is left open where the match is weak. For some rows the clone size is stated as once, few or many, or as a class when expanded; others skip it.

j_call clone_size d_call v_call cdr3_aa cdr3_nt
TRBJ1-4 - - TRBV2 CASSVWSSLYEKLFF TGTGCCAGCAGTGTTTGGAGTAGCCTGTATGAAAAACTGTTTTTT
TRBJ2-3 - TRBD2 TRBV11-3 CASSGGSTDTQYF TGTGCCAGTTCGGGGGGGAGCACAGATACGCAGTATTTT
TRBJ2-2 - TRBD2 TRBV28 CASSLTPAGTNTGELFF TGTGCCAGCAGTTTAACTCCAGCGGGAACGAACACCGGGGAGCTGTTTTTT
TRBJ2-5 once - TRBV4-2 CASSQDWAPTAQYF TGTGCCAGCAGCCAAGATTGGGCCCCCACGGCCCAGTACTTC
TRBJ2-7 - - TRBV7-2 CASSPFKQEAEQYF TGTGCCAGCAGCCCGTTCAAACAGGAGGCCGAGCAGTACTTC
TRBJ1-3 - - TRBV29-1 CSVVPGDSGNTIYF TGCAGCGTTGTGCCAGGCGACTCTGGAAACACCATATATTTT
TRBJ2-2 - - TRBV12-1 CASNYERDYTGELFF TGTGCCAGCAACTACGAGCGGGACTACACCGGGGAGCTGTTTTTT
TRBJ1-2 - TRBD1 TRBV28 CACGDRQYGYTF TGTGCCTGCGGGGACAGGCAGTATGGCTACACCTTC
TRBJ2-1 - - TRBV4-1 CASSQERGGAYNEQFF TGCGCCAGCAGCCAAGAGAGGGGGGGCGCCTACAATGAGCAGTTCTTC
TRBJ2-3 - - TRBV12-3/TRBV12-4 CASSLKGADTQYF TGTGCCAGCAGTTTGAAGGGGGCAGATACGCAGTATTTT
TRBJ1-2 - - TRBV6-6 CASSPDSLEGYTF TGTGCCAGCAGTCCCGATTCCCTTGAAGGCTACACCTTC
TRBJ2-7 once - TRBV10-3 CAIKAGRDPGAYEQYF TGTGCCATCAAAGCCGGGCGGGACCCTGGGGCCTACGAGCAGTACTTC
TRBJ2-3 - TRBD2 TRBV29-1 CSVEVSGSPTDTQYF TGCAGCGTTGAAGTCAGCGGGAGCCCCACTGATACGCAGTATTTT
TRBJ2-7 - TRBD2 TRBV4-1 CASSPQPGRTYYEQYF TGCGCCAGCAGCCCTCAACCCGGGAGGACCTACTACGAGCAGTACTTC